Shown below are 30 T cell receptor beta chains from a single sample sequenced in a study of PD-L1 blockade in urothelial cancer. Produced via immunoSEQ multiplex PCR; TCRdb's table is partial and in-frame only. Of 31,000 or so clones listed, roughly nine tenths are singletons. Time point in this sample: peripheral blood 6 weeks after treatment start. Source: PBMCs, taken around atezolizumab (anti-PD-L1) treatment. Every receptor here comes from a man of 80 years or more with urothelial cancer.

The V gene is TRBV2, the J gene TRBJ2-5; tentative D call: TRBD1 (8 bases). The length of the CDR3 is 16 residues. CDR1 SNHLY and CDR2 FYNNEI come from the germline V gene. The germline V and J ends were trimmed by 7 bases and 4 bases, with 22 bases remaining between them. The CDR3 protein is CASMWRPGGGGETQYF. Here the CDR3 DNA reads TGTGCCAGCATGTGGAGACCAGGGGGCGGGGGAGAGACCCAGTACTTC.

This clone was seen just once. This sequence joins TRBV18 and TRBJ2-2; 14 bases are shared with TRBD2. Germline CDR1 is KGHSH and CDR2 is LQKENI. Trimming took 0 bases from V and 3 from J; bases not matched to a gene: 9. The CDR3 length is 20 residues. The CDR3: CASSPPIGTSGSGDTGELFF. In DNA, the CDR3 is TGTGCCAGCTCACCACCTATTGGGACTAGCGGGAGCGGAGACACCGGGGAGCTGTTTTTT. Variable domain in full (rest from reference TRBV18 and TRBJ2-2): NAGVMQNPRHLVRRRGQEARLRCSPMKGHSHVYWYRQLPEEGLKFMVYLQKENIIDESGMPKERFSAEFPKEGPSILRIQQVVRGDSAAYFCASSPPIGTSGSGDTGELFFGEGSRLTVL.

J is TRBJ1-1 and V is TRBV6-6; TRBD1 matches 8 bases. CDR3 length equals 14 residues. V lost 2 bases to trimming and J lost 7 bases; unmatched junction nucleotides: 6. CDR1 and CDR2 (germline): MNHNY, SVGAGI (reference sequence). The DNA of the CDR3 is TGTGCCAGCAGTTACCAGTTACAGGGGGGTGAAGCTTTCTTT. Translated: CASSYQLQGGEAFF.

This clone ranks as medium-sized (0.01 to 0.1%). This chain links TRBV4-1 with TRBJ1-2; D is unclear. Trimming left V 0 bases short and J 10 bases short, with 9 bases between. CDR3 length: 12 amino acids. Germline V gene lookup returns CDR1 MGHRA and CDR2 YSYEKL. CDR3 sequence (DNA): TGCGCCAGCAGCCAAGAGGCCCGGGTCTACACCTTC. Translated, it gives CASSQEARVYTF.

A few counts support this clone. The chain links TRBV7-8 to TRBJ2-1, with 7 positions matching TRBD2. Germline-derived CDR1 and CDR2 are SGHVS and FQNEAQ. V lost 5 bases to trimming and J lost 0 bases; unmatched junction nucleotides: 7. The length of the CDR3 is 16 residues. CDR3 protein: CASSPRSGISYNEQFF. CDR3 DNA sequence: TGTGCCAGCAGCCCCCGGAGCGGGATCTCCTACAATGAGCAGTTCTTC.

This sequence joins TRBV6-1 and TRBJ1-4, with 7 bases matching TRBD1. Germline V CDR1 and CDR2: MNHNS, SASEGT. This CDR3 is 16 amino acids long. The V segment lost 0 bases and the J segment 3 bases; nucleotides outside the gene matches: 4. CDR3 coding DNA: TGTGCCAGCAGTGAAGCGCAGGGGGGCCCTAATGAAAAACTGTTTTTT. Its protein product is CASSEAQGGPNEKLFF.

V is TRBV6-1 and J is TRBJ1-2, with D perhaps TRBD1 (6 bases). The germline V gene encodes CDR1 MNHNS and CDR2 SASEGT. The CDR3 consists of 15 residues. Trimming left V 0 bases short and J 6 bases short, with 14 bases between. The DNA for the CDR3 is TGTGCCAGCAGTGAAGCCACAGGGATCCTCGATGGCTACACCTTC. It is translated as CASSEATGILDGYTF.

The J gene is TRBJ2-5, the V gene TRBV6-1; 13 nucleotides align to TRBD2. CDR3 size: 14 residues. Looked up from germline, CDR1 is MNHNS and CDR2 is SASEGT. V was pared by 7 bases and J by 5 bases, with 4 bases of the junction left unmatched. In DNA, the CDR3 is TGTGCCAGCACACTAGCGGGAGGGTGGGAGACCCAGTACTTC. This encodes CASTLAGGWETQYF.

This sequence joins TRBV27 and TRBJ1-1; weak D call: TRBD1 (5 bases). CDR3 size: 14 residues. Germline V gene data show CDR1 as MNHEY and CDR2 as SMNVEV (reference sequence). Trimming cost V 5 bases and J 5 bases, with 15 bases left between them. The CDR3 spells CASSVRREGTEAFF. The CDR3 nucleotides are TGTGCCAGCAGTGTTCGACGGGAGGGGACTGAAGCTTTCTTT.

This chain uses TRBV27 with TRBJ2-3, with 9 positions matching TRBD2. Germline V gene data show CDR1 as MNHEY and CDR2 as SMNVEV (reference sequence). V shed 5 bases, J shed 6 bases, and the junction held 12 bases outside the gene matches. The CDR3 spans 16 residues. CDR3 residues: CASSRFTGLAIDTQYF. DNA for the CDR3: TGTGCCAGCAGTCGGTTTACAGGACTAGCGATTGATACGCAGTATTTT.

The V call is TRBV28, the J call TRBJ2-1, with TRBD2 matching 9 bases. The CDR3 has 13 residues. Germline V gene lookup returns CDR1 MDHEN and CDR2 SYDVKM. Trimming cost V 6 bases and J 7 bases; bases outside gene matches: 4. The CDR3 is CASRRGGGNEQFF. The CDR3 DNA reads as TGTGCCAGCAGGCGGGGGGGCGGAAATGAGCAGTTCTTC.

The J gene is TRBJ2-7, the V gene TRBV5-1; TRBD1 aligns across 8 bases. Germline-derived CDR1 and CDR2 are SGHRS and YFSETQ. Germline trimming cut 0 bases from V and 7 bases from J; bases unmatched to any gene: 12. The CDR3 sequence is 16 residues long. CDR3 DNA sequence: TGCGCCAGCAGCTTGGAAGGGACAGGTCCTAGGGGAGAGCAGTACTTC. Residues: CASSLEGTGPRGEQYF. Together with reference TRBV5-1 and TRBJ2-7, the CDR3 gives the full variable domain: KAGVTQTPRYLIKTRGQQVTLSCSPISGHRSVSWYQQTPGQGLQFLFEYFSETQRNKGNFPGRFSGRQFSNSRSEMNVSTLELGDSALYLCASSLEGTGPRGEQYFGPGTRLTVT.

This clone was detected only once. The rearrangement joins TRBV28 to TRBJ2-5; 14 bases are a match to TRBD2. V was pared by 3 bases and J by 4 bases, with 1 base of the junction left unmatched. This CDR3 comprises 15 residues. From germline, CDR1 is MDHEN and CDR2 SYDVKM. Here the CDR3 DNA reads TGTGCCAGCAGTTTGGGACTAGCGGGAGCAGAGACCCAGTACTTC. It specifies CASSLGLAGAETQYF.

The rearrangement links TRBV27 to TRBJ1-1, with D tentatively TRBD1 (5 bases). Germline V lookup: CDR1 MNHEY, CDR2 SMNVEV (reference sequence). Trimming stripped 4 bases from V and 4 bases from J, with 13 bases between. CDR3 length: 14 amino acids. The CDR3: CASSWRDGGTEAFF. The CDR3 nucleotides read TGTGCCAGCAGTTGGCGGGACGGCGGCACTGAAGCTTTCTTT.

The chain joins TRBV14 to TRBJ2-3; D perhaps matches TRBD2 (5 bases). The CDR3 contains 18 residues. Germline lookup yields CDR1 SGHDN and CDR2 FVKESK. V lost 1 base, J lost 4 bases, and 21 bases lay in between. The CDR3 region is CASSQGSVGSSRADTQYF. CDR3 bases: TGTGCCAGCAGCCAAGGGTCAGTAGGCAGTTCGAGGGCAGATACGCAGTATTTT.

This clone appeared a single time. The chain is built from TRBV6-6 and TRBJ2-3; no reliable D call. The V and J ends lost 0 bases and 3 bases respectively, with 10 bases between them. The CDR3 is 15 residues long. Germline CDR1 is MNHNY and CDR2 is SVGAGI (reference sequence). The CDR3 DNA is TGTGCCAGCAGTTACTCCCTGGAGAGAACAGATACGCAGTATTTT. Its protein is CASSYSLERTDTQYF.

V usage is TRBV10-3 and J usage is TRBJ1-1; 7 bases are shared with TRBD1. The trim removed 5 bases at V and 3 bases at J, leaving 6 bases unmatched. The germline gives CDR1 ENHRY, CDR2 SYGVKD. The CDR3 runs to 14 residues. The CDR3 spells CAISTTGSDTEAFF. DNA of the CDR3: TGTGCCATCAGTACGACAGGGTCGGACACTGAAGCTTTCTTT.

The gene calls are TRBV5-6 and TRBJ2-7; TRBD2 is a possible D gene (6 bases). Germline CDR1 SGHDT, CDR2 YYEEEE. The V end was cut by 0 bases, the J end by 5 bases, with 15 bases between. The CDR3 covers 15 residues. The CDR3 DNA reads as TGTGCCAGCAGCTTGGAGGGGACTGCCCGCAACGAGCAGTACTTC. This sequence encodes CASSLEGTARNEQYF.

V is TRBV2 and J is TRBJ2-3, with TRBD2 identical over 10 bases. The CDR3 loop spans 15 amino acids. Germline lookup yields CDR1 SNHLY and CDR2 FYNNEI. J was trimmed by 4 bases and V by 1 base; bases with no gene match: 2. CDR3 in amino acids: CASSEVAGGSDTQYF. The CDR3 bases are TGTGCCAGCAGTGAAGTAGCGGGAGGTTCAGATACGCAGTATTTT.

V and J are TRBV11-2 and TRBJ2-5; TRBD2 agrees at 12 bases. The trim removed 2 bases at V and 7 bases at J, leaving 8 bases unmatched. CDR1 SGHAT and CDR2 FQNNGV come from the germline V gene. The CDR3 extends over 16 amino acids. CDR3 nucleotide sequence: TGTGCCAGCAGCTTAACTAGCGGGAGGTCAGTGGTGACCCAGTACTTC. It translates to CASSLTSGRSVVTQYF.

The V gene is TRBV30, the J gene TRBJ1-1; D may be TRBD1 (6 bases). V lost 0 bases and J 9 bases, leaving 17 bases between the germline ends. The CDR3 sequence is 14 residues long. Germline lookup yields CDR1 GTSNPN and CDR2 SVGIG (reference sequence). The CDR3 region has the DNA TGTGCCTGGAGTGTACCAGGGGCTCTCGGGCAAGCTTTCTTT. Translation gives CAWSVPGALGQAFF.

The CDR3: CASSLGGPRNTGELFF. The CDR3, as DNA: TGTGCCAGCAGCTTAGGCGGGCCGAGGAACACCGGGGAGCTGTTTTTT. The chain employs TRBV7-9 and TRBJ2-2; maybe TRBD2 (5 bases). Germline CDR1 is SEHNR and CDR2 is FQNEAQ (reference sequence). V gave up 1 base and J gave up 1 base, with 10 bases separating them. CDR3 length: 16 amino acids.

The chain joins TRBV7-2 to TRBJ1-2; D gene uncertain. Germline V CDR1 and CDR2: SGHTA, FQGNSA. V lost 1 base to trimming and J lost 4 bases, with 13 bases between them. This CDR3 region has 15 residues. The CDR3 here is CASSLDSSVSYGYTF. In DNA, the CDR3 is TGTGCCAGCAGCTTAGACTCCAGCGTAAGCTATGGCTACACCTTC.

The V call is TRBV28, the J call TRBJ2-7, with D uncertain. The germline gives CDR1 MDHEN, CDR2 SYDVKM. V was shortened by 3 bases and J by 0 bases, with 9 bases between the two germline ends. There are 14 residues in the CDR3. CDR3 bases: TGTGCCAGCAGTTTGCCAGGCAGCTCCTACGAGCAGTACTTC. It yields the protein CASSLPGSSYEQYF.

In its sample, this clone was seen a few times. In DNA form, the CDR3 reads TGTGCCAGCAGCTTAGGGGGAGACAGGGGCTACGAGCAGTACTTC. Residues: CASSLGGDRGYEQYF. The chain is built from TRBV7-2 and TRBJ2-7; 8 nucleotides line up with TRBD1. Germline values: CDR1 SGHTA, CDR2 FQGNSA. Trimming removed 1 base from V and 3 bases from J; junction bases left unmatched: 5. This CDR3 comprises 15 residues.

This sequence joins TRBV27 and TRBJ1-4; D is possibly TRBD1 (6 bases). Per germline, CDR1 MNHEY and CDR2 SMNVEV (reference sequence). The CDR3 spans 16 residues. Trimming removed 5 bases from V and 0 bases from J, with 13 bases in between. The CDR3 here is CASSPGTLATNEKLFF. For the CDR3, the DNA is TGTGCCAGCAGTCCCGGGACACTAGCAACTAATGAAAAACTGTTTTTT.

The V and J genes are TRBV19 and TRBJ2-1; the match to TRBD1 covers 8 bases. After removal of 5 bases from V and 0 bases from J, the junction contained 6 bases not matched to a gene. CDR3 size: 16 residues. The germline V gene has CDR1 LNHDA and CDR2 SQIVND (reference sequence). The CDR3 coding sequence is TGTGCCAGTAGTTCCAAAACAGGGGGCTCCTACAATGAGCAGTTCTTC. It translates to CASSSKTGGSYNEQFF.

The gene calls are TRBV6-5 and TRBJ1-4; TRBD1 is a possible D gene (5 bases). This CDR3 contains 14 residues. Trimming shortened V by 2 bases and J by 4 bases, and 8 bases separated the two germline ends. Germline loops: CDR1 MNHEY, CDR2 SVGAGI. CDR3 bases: TGTGCCAGCAGTTACGGGACTTTTAATGAAAAACTGTTTTTT. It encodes CASSYGTFNEKLFF.

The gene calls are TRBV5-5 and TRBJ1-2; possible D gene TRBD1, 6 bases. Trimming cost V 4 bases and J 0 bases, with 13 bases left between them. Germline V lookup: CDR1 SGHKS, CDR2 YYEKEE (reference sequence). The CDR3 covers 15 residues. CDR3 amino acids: CASSPGGSPNYGYTF. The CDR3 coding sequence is TGTGCCAGCAGCCCGGGGGGCAGTCCTAACTATGGCTACACCTTC.

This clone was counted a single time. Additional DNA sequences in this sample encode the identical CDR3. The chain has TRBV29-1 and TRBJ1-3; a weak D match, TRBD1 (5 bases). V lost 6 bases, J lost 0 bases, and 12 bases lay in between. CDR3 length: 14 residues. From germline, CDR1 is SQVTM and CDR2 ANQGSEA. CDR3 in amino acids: CSVSVTDSGNTIYF. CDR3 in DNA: TGCAGCGTGTCCGTGACAGACTCTGGAAACACCATATATTTT.